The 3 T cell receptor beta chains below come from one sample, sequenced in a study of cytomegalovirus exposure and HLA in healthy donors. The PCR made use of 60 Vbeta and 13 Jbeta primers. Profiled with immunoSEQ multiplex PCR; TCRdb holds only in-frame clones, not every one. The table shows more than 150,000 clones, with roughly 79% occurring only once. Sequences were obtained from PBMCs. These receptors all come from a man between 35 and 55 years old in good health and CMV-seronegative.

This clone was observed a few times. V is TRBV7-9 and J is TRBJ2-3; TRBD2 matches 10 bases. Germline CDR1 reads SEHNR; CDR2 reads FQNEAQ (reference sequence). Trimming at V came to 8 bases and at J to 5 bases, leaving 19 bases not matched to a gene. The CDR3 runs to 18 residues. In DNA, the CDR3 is TGTGCCAGCCCGGGGGACACAGCGGGAGGGCCTGGTGGAGATACGCAGTATTTT. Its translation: CASPGDTAGGPGGDTQYF.

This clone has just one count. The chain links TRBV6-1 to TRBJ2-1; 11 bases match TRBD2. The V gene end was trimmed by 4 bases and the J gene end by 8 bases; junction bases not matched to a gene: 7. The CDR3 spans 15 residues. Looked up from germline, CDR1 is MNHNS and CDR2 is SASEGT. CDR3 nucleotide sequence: TGTGCCAGCAGTGTAACTAGCGGGAGTATCTATGAGCAGTTCTTC. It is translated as CASSVTSGSIYEQFF.

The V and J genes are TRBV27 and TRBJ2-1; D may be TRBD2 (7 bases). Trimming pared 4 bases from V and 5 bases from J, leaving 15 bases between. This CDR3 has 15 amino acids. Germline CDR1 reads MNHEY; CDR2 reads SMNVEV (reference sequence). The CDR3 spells CASSSGGFMDNEQFF. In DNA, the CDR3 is TGTGCCAGCAGTTCGGGGGGCTTTATGGACAATGAGCAGTTCTTC.